This section outlines one TCR beta chain sequence together with its context. Regions amplified from RNA transcripts were the TCR beta CDR3 regions. The TCR CDR3 was amplified in a first-round RT-PCR using the HTBI primer set. TCRdb called the multiplex PCR reads again in MiXCR, with one record for every CDR3 protein. The table lists some 700,000 distinct CDR3 sequences, roughly 17% of them singletons. This CDR3 spans 14 amino acids. Germline V lookup: CDR1 MGHDK, CDR2 SYGVNS. J lost 2 bases, V lost 5 bases, and 5 bases had no gene match. This specimen comes from a study of T cells in Graves' hyperthyroidism and ophthalmopathy. Diagnoses rested on clinical symptoms, serum thyroxine and TRAb, thyroid ultrasound and orbital computed tomography. An approximately 10 ml volume of fresh peripheral blood provided the PBMCs.

This sequence was found in a man aged 45-65 years with Graves' hyperthyroidism. Sequenced sample: blood. The rearrangement joins TRBV25-1 to TRBJ2-5, with 7 bases fitting TRBD2. The CDR3 protein is CASSREGGQETQYF. The CDR3 DNA reads TGTGCCAGCAGTAGGGAGGGAGGACAAGAGACCCAGTACTTC.